The 3 T cell receptor beta chains reported below all come from one sample, sequenced in a study of blood T cell repertoires in COVID-19. TCRdb's copy holds only in-frame clones and misses some; the assay was immunoSEQ multiplex PCR. Altogether hundreds of thousands of clones are present, 80% to 90% being singletons, with the ten largest covering about 3%. The sequencing sample was made of peripheral blood. These receptors originate from a woman aged 30 to 39 with COVID-19, enrolled during active disease.

The V gene is TRBV3-1 (or the pseudogene TRBV3-2), the J gene TRBJ2-2; 8 nucleotides agree with TRBD1. This CDR3 is 15 amino acids long. Germline loops: CDR1 LGHDT, CDR2 YNNKEL (reference sequence). The trim removed 4 bases at V and 1 base at J, leaving 2 bases unmatched. CDR3 in DNA: TGTGCCAGCAGCCCAGGGACAGGGAACACCGGGGAGCTGTTTTTT. Amino acids: CASSPGTGNTGELFF.

This chain connects TRBV27 to TRBJ1-6, with no clear D. V lost 0 bases and J 14 bases, leaving 11 bases between the germline ends. From germline, CDR1 is MNHEY and CDR2 SMNVEV (reference sequence). CDR3 length: 13 amino acids. The CDR3 spells CASSLSTISTLHF. CDR3 sequence (DNA): TGTGCCAGCAGTTTATCCACAATCTCGACCCTCCACTTT.

The rearrangement links TRBV23-1 to TRBJ2-5; the D gene is possibly TRBD2 (6 bases). TRBV23-1 is identified as an open reading frame with a role that is uncertain. V dropped 8 bases and J dropped 3 bases, with 10 bases sitting between them. This CDR3 contains 12 residues. The CDR3 region is CASGRPKETQYF. CDR3 nucleotide sequence: TGCGCCAGCGGGAGGCCCAAAGAGACCCAGTACTTC.